Described below is a single TCR beta chain sequence and its context. This table comes from immunoSEQ multiplex PCR, and its TCRdb copy is limited to in-frame clones, with some not included. This sample has approximately 32,000 clones, with 85% to 90% found just once. The CDR3 covers 14 residues. Germline V gene lookup returns CDR1 MNHNS and CDR2 SASEGT. The junction had 4 bases not matched to a gene; V was cut back by 5 bases and J by 1 base. This entry belongs to a study of T cell changes during pregnancy in multiple sclerosis. Sequenced material: CD8+ T cells from peripheral blood mononuclear cells, taken in the second trimester of pregnancy. The receptor's source is a female donor with multiple sclerosis, enrolled in a pregnancy study. The chain uses TRBV6-1 and TRBJ2-7; TRBD1 agrees at 8 bases. The CDR3 DNA follows: TGTGCCAGCAGTTCCGGACAGGGTTCCTACGAGCAGTACTTC. It codes for CASSSGQGSYEQYF.